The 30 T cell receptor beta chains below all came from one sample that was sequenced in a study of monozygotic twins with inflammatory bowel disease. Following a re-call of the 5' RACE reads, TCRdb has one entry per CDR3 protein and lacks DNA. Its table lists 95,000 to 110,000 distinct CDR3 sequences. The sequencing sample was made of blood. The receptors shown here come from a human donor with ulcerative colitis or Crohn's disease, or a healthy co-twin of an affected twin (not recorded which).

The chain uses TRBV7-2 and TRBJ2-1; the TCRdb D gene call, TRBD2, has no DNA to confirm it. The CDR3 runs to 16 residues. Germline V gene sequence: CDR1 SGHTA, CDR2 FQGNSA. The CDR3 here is CASSIGGGGSYNEQFF.

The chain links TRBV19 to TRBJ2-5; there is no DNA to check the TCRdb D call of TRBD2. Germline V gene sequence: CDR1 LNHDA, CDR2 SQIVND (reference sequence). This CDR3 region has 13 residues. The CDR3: CASSSAGMETQYF.

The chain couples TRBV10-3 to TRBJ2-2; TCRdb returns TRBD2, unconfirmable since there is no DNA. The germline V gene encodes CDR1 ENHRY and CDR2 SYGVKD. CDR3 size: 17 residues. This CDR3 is CAISVGSGSLYTGELFF.

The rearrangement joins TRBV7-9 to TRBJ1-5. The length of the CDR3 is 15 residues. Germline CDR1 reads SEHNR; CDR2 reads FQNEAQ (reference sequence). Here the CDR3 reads CASSTEANSNQPQHF.

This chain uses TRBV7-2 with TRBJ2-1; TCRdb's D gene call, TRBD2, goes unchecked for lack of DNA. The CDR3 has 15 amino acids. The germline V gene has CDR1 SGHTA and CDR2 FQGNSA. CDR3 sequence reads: CASSLTGQAYNEQFF. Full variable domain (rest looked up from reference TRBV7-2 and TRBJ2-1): GAGVSQSPSNKVTEKGKDVELRCDPISGHTALYWYRQSLGQGLEFLIYFQGNSAPDKSGLPSDRFSAERTGGSVSTLTIQRTQQEDSAVYLCASSLTGQAYNEQFFGPGTRLTVL.

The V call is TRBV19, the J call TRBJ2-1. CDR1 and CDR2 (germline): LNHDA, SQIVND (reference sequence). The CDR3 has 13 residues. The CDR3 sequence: CASSRRNNNEQFF.

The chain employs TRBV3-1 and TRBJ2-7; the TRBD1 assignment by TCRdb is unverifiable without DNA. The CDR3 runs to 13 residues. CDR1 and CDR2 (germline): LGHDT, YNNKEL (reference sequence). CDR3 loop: CASSLWGSYEQYF.

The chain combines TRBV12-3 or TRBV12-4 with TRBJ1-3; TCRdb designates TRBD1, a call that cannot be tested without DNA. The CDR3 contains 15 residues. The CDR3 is CASTEDTSSGNTIYF.

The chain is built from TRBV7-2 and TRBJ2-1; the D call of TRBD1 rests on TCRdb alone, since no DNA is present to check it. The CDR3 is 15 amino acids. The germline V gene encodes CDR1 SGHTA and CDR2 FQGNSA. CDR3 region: CASSPQGFGANEQFF.

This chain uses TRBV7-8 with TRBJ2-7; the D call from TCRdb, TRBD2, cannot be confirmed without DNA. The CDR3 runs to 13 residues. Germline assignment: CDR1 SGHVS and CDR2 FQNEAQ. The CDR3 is CASSLMSGHEQYF.

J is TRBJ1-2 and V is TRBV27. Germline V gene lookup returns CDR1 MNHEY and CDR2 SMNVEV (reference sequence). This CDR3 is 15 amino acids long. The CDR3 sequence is CASSTNIGPLYGYTF.

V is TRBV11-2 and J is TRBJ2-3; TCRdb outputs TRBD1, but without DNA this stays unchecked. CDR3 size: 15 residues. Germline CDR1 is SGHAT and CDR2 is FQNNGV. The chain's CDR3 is CASSPPGFITDTQYF.

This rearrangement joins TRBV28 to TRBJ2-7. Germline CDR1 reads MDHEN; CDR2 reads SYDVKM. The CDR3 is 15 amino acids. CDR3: CASSSNGNQNYEQYF.

The CDR3 loop is CASTSHRQGGKAFF. This sequence joins TRBV27 and TRBJ1-1; TCRdb proposes TRBD1, but this gene call is untestable without DNA. The germline CDR1 and CDR2 sequences are MNHEY and SMNVEV (reference sequence). The CDR3 spans 14 residues.

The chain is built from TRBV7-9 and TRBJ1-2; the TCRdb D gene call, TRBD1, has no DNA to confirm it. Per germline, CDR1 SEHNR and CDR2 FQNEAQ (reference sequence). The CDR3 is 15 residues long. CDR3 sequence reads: CASSTAGGRNYGYTF.

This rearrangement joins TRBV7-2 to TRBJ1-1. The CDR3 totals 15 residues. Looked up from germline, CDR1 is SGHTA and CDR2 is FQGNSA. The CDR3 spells CASSSRSRGSTEAFF.

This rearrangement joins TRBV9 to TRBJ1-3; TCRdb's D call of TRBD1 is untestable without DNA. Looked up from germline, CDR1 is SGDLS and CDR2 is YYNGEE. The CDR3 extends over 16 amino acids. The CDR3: CASSEGRWGAGNTIYF.

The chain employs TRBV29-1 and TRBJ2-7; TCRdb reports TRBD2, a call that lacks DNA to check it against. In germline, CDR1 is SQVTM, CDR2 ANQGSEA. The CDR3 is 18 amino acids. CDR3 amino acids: CSVVLNVLWTSGVYEQYF.

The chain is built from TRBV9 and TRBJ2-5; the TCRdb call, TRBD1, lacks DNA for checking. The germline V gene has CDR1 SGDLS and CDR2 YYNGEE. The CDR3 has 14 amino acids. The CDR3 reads CASSVGGRQETQYF.

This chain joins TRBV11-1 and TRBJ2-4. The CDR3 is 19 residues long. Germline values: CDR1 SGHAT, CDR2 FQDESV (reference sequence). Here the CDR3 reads CASSLVVIGGYLAKNIQYF. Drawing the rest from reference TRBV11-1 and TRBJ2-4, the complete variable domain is EAEVAQSPRYKITEKSQAVAFWCDPISGHATLYWYRQILGQGPELLVQFQDESVVDDSQLPKDRFSAERLKGVDSTLKIQPAELGDSAMYLCASSLVVIGGYLAKNIQYFGAGTRLSVL.

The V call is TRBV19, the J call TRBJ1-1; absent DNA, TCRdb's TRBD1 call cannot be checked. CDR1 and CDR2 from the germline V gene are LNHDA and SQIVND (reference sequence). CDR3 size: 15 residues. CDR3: CASSIYSTENTEAFF.

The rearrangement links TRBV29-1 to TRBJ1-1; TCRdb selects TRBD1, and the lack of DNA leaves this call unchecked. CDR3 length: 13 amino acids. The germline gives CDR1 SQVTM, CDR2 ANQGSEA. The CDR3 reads CSVQGAGNTEAFF.

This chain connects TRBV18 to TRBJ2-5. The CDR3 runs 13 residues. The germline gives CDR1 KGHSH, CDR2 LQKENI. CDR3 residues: CASSTLTQETQYF.

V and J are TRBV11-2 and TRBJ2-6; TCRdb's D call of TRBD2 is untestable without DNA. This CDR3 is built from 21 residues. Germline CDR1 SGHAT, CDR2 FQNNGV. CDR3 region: CASSSQVPGLAGPSGANVLTF.

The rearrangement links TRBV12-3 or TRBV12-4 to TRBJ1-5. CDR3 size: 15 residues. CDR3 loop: CASSPSSRSNQPQHF.

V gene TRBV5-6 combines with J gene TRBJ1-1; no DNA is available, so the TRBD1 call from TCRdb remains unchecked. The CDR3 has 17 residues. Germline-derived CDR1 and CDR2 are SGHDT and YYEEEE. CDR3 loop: CASSFTIRETGETEAFF.

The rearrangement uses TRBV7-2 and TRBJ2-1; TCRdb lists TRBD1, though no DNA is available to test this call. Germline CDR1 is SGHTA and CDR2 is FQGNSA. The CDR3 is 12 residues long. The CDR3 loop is CASRVGQDEQFF.

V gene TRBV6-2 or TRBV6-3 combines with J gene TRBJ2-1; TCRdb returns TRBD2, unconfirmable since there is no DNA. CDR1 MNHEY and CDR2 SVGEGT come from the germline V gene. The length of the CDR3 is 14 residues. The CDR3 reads CASIEAGGTDEQFF.

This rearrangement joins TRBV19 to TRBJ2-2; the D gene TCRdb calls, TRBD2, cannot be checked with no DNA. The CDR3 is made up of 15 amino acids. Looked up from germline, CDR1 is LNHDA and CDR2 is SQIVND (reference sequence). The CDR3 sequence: CATGAGTSRTGELFF.

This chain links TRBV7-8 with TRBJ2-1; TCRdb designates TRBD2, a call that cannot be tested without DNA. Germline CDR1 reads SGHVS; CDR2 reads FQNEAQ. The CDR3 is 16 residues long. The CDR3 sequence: CASSAQRGSSYNEQFF. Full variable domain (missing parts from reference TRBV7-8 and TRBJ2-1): GAGVSQSPRYKVAKRGQDVALRCDPISGHVSLFWYQQALGQGPEFLTYFQNEAQLDKSGLPSDRFFAERPEGSVSTLKIQRTQQEDSAVYLCASSAQRGSSYNEQFFGPGTRLTVL.